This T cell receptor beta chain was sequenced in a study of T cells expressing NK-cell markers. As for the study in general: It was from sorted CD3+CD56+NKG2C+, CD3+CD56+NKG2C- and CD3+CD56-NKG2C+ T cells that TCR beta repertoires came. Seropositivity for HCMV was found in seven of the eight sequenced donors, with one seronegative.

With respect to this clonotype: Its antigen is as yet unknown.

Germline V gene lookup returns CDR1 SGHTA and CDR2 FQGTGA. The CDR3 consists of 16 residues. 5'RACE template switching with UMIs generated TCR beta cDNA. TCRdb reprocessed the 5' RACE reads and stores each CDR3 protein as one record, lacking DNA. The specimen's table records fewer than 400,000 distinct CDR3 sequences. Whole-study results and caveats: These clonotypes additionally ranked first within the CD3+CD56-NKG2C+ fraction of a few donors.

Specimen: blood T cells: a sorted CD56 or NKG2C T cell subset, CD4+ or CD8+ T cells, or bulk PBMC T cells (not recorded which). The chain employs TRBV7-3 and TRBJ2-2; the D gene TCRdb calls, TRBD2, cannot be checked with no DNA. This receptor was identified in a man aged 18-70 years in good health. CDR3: CASSPIAGISTGELFF.